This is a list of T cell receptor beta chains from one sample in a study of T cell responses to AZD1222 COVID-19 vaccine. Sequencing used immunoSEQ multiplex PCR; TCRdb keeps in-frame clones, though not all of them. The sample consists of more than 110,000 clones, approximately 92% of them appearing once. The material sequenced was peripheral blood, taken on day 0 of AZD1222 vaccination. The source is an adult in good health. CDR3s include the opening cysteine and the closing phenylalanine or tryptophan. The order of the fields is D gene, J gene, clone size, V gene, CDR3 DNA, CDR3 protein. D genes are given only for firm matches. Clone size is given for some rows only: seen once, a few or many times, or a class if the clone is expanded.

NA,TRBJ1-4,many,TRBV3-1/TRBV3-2,TGTGCCAGCAGCCAAGAGTTCATTGCAACTAATGAAAAACTGTTTTTT,CASSQEFIATNEKLFF
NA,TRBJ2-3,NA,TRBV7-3,TGTGCCAGCAGCCCGAGGTCGAGCACAGATACGCAGTATTTT,CASSPRSSTDTQYF
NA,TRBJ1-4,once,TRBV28,TGTGCCAGCAGTCCCTCATTGGGAAAACTGTTTTTT,CASSPSLGKLFF
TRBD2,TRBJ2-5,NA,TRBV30,TGTGCCTGGAGTTCGACTAGCGGCCAAGAGACCCAGTACTTC,CAWSSTSGQETQYF
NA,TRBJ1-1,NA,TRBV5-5,TGTGCCAGCAGCTCGCCGTGGTTGGACACTGAAGCTTTCTTT,CASSSPWLDTEAFF
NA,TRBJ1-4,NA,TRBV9,TGTGCCAGCAGCGTAGGTAGTAATGAAAAACTGTTTTTT,CASSVGSNEKLFF
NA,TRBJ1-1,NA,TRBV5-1,TGCGCCAGCAGCTTGACAGAGAACACTGAAGCTTTCTTT,CASSLTENTEAFF
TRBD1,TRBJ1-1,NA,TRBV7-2,TGTGCCAGCAGCTATCAGGGGGCGGGCACTGAAGCTTTCTTT,CASSYQGAGTEAFF
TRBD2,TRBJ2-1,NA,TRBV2,TGTGCCAGCAGTGAACTAGCGGAGACCCGCGCCTACAATGAGCAGTTCTTC,CASSELAETRAYNEQFF
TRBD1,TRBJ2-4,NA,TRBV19,TGTGCCAGCTCCCCTGGACAGGTTGGAGACATTCAGTACTTC,CASSPGQVGDIQYF
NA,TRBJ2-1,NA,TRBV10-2,TGCGCCAGCAGTGAGCAGGGGGGGCAAAACAATGAGCAGTTCTTC,CASSEQGGQNNEQFF
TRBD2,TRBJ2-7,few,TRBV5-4,TGTGCCAGCAGCTTGGCCCCGGGGGGCTCCTACGAGCAGTACTTC,CASSLAPGGSYEQYF
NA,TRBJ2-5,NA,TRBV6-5,TGTGCCAGCAGGAGAACAGGTACTGGTAAGGAGACCCAGTACTTC,CASRRTGTGKETQYF
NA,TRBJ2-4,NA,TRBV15,TGTGCCACCAGCAGAGAGGGCGGGTCGAACATTCAGTACTTC,CATSREGGSNIQYF
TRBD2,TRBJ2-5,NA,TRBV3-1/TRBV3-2,TGTGCCAGCAGCCAAGATCGTAGTCTAGCGGGAGGGTTGGTCGGGGCCCAGTACTTC,CASSQDRSLAGGLVGAQYF
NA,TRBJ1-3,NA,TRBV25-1,TGTGCCAGCAGTGAAACCGGCTATTCGAGCTCTGGAAACACCATATATTTT,CASSETGYSSSGNTIYF
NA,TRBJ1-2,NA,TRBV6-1,TGTGCCAGCAGTGAAGCGGGAGTGGCGGGGTTCGGCGGCTACACCTTC,CASSEAGVAGFGGYTF
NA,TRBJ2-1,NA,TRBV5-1,TGCGCCAGCAGCGCAGTCGGGACATATTACAATGAGCAGTTCTTC,CASSAVGTYYNEQFF
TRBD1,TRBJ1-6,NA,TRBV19,TGTGCCAGTAGACCAGGGACAGCAAATTCACCCCTCCACTTT,CASRPGTANSPLHF
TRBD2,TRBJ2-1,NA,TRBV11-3,TGTGCCAGCAGCGAGGGACTAGCGGGACCCTACAATGAGCAGTTCTTC,CASSEGLAGPYNEQFF
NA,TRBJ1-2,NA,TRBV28,TGTGCCAGCAGTTTGCCATTCCCCAGATCTAGCTATGGCTACACCTTC,CASSLPFPRSSYGYTF
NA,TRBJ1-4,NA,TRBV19,TGTGCCAGTAAACCTACGCACAGCACTAATGAAAAACTGTTTTTT,CASKPTHSTNEKLFF
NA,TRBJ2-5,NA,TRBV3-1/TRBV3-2,TGTGCCAGCAGCCAAGAAGCCTTAAAAGAGACCCAGTACTTC,CASSQEALKETQYF
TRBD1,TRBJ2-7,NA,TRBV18,TGTGCCAGCTCCCCAGGGACAGGCTCCTACGAGCAGTACTTC,CASSPGTGSYEQYF
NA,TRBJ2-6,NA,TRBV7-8,TGTGCCAGCAGCTTAGTTTTTGAAAGATCCTCTGGGGCCAACGTCCTGACTTTC,CASSLVFERSSGANVLTF
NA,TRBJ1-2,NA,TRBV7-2,TGTGCCAGCAGCTTACGCCGGGACTATGGCTACACCTTC,CASSLRRDYGYTF
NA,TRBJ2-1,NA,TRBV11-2,TGTGCCAGCAGCCGATACCAGACCGGTGAGCAGTTCTTC,CASSRYQTGEQFF
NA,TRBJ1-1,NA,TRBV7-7,TGTGCCAGCAGCTTGGAGAGAAACACTGAAGCTTTCTTT,CASSLERNTEAFF